The rows below give T cell receptor beta chains drawn from one sample of a study of control samples from healthy donors and cancer patients. Clones were read by immunoSEQ multiplex PCR, and TCRdb kept only the in-frame ones, dropping some. There are 55,000 to 75,000 clones in the sample; about 90% occur only once, and under 3% lies in the top ten. The specimen sequenced was PBMCs. Receptors originate from a woman in her 50s with head and neck cancer. CDR3s include the opening cysteine and the closing phenylalanine or tryptophan. D genes are given only for firm matches. Only part of the rows carry a size: once, few, many, or a class if the clone is expanded.

.	.	TRBV30	11	TRBJ1-3	CAWSGGNTIYF	TGTGCCTGGAGTGGGGGAAACACCATATATTTT
once	.	TRBV12-3/TRBV12-4	13	TRBJ2-3	CASSVISTDTQYF	TGTGCCAGCAGTGTGATTAGCACAGATACGCAGTATTTT
.	.	TRBV6-5	14	TRBJ2-2	CASTRTANTGELFF	TGTGCCAGCACCAGGACGGCGAACACCGGGGAGCTGTTTTTT
.	.	TRBV9	16	TRBJ1-3	CASSVGVGEGGNTIYF	TGTGCCAGCAGCGTAGGGGTAGGGGAAGGTGGAAACACCATATATTTT
.	.	TRBV15	13	TRBJ1-2	CATSRGGLYGYTF	TGTGCCACCAGCAGAGGTGGGCTCTATGGCTACACCTTC
.	TRBD2	TRBV10-3	15	TRBJ2-1	CAIRGVAGGHNEQFF	TGTGCCATCAGGGGAGTAGCGGGGGGGCACAATGAGCAGTTCTTC
.	TRBD1	TRBV7-9	15	TRBJ2-5	CASTAGTGNLETQYF	TGTGCCAGCACGGCCGGGACAGGGAATTTAGAGACCCAGTACTTC
.	.	TRBV6-2/TRBV6-3	16	TRBJ1-1	CASSYSPGKGYTEAFF	TGTGCCAGCAGTTACTCCCCCGGAAAGGGCTATACTGAAGCTTTCTTT
.	.	TRBV30	12	TRBJ2-1	CAWKTGTPGEVF	TGTGCCTGGAAAACCGGGACCCCAGGTGAGGTCTTC
.	TRBD1	TRBV4-1	16	TRBJ2-1	CASSQPDRAPYNEQFF	TGCGCCAGCAGCCAGCCAGACAGGGCACCTTACAATGAGCAGTTCTTC
.	TRBD1	TRBV5-1	15	TRBJ2-1	CASSSSGGLGNEQFF	TGCGCCAGCAGCTCGTCAGGGGGTCTAGGCAATGAGCAGTTCTTC
.	.	TRBV30	17	TRBJ2-6	CAWTNRVTLSGANVLTF	TGTGCCTGGACCAACAGGGTCACCCTCTCTGGGGCCAACGTCCTGACTTTC
.	.	TRBV5-8	15	TRBJ2-6	CASSLYGSGANVLTF	TGTGCCAGCAGCTTGTACGGCTCTGGGGCCAACGTCCTGACTTTC
.	.	TRBV7-9	14	TRBJ2-1	CASSLATTPNEQFF	TGTGCCAGCAGCTTAGCGACGACTCCCAATGAGCAGTTCTTC
.	TRBD2	TRBV19	16	TRBJ2-5	CASSIGGTSGQETQYF	TGTGCCAGTAGTATAGGTGGGACTAGCGGGCAAGAGACCCAGTACTTC
.	.	TRBV7-9	15	TRBJ2-3	CASSSNLRPPDTQYF	TGTGCCAGCAGCTCTAATCTTCGTCCCCCAGATACGCAGTATTTT
.	.	TRBV19	13	TRBJ1-1	CASSIIMNTEAFF	TGTGCCAGTAGTATTATTATGAACACTGAAGCTTTCTTT
.	TRBD1	TRBV19	14	TRBJ1-2	CATEQGQGAAGYTF	TGTGCCACTGAACAAGGACAGGGGGCCGCTGGCTACACCTTC
.	.	TRBV28	15	TRBJ2-5	CASSPPTGNQETQYF	TGTGCCAGCAGCCCACCAACAGGAAATCAAGAGACCCAGTACTTC
few	TRBD1	TRBV7-9	12	TRBJ1-1	CASSLQGAGAFF	TGTGCCAGCAGCTTACAGGGGGCAGGAGCTTTCTTT
.	.	TRBV6-6	12	TRBJ1-4	CASQGSDEKLFF	TGTGCCAGCCAAGGATCAGATGAAAAACTGTTTTTT
once	TRBD2	TRBV6-5	13	TRBJ2-1	CASSYSASGGQFF	TGTGCCAGCAGTTACTCGGCTAGCGGGGGGCAGTTCTTC
.	.	TRBV30	13	TRBJ1-1	CAWTRDSRTEAFF	TGTGCCTGGACCAGGGACTCGAGGACTGAAGCTTTCTTT
.	.	TRBV19	13	TRBJ2-2	CASTFGGPGELFF	TGTGCCAGTACCTTCGGGGGTCCCGGGGAGCTGTTTTTT
.	TRBD1	TRBV28	12	TRBJ2-5	CASRTGQETQYF	TGTGCCAGCAGGACAGGGCAAGAGACCCAGTACTTC
.	.	TRBV12-3/TRBV12-4	13	TRBJ1-5	CASSFRSNQPQHF	TGTGCCAGCAGTTTTCGGAGCAATCAGCCCCAGCATTTT
.	.	TRBV29-1	14	TRBJ1-2	CSVLPGGLGYGYTF	TGCAGCGTCCTACCGGGGGGGTTGGGCTATGGCTACACCTTC
few	.	TRBV15	15	TRBJ1-5	CATSSSPPGNQPQHF	TGTGCCACCAGCAGCTCTCCTCCGGGCAATCAGCCCCAGCATTTT
.	.	TRBV7-9	13	TRBJ1-2	CASSPSTGSGYTF	TGTGCCAGCAGCCCGAGTACAGGGAGCGGCTACACCTTC
.	.	TRBV18	14	TRBJ2-7	CASSPPGIPYEQYF	TGTGCCAGCTCACCACCGGGGATCCCCTACGAGCAGTACTTC
.	TRBD1	TRBV5-4	15	TRBJ2-1	CASSSGQGNHNEQFF	TGTGCCAGCAGCTCCGGACAGGGGAATCACAATGAGCAGTTCTTC